This T cell receptor beta chain was documented in a study of blood T cell repertoires in COVID-19. Study at large: Spain, Italy and the United States supplied samples that represented acute and convalescent COVID-19. PBMCs, B-cell-depleted T cells, or T cells were the source of the cDNA or gDNA that made up the material.

The trim removed 5 bases at V and 4 bases at J, leaving 2 bases unmatched. The V gene's germline CDR1 is SEHNR and CDR2 FQNEAQ (reference sequence). The CDR3 is 13 amino acids. Per the study methods: Using reference gene primer amplification, nucleated cell counts were estimated. Repertoires were generated with immunoSEQ multiplex PCR, while TCRdb's copy carries only in-frame clones and drops some. V, J and clone size derive from that table, while D and trimming were established from the DNA sequence. In the table there are 45,000 to 55,000 clones, 80% to 90% of which are singletons. V usage is TRBV7-9 and J usage is TRBJ2-5; 9 bases fit TRBD1. Sequencing used peripheral blood. The clonotype was recovered from a human donor in a cohort sampled during active COVID-19. The CDR3 reads CASSDRGAETQYF. DNA for the CDR3: TGTGCCAGCAGCGACAGGGGGGCAGAGACCCAGTACTTC.